This T cell receptor beta chain comes out of a study of vaccination and CD4 T cells after COVID-19. As for treatment: approximately nine-day PBMC culture with coronavirus spike peptide pools or control peptides (ViraFEST assay). ViraFEST expanded antigen-specific T cells with peptide pools, then sequenced TCRs. Cultured CD4+ T-cell DNA underwent Oncomine TCR Beta short-read sequencing. Each CDR3 protein gets one entry after TCRdb re-called the PCR reads with MiXCR. The sample lists 4,000 to 4,500 distinct CDR3 sequences; roughly a fifth were seen once. Deletions cut 3 bases from V and 0 bases from J, with 6 bases between. The CDR3 totals 13 residues. Concerning this clonotype: What it recognizes is unknown.

This chain uses TRBV12-3 or TRBV12-4 with TRBJ2-7; D may be TRBD1 (5 bases). The sequenced sample consisted of CD4+ T cells from blood, cultured in vitro. The receptor comes from a human donor who had recovered from COVID-19. The CDR3 DNA reads as TGTGCCAGCAGTTTGGGGCTCTCCTACGAGCAGTACTTC. Its protein product is CASSLGLSYEQYF.